One and the same sample provided the 19 T cell receptor beta chains below, sequenced in a study of CD8 T cells in Susac syndrome. After extraction with the RNeasy kit, 0.5 to 1 ug of the RNA was reverse transcribed using random hexamers. TCRdb re-called the immunoSEQ multiplex PCR reads with MiXCR, one entry per CDR3 protein. The table lists roughly 180,000 distinct CDR3 sequences, approximately 95% of them singletons. The sequenced material came from CD4+ T cells from PBMCs. The receptors originated from a human donor in good health.

The rearrangement uses TRBV4-1 and TRBJ1-1; TRBD1 agrees at 8 bases. CDR1 is MGHRA and CDR2 is YSYEKL in the germline V gene. CDR3 length: 13 amino acids. V was pared by 6 bases and J by 3 bases, with 3 bases of the junction left unmatched. The CDR3 coding sequence is TGCGCCAGCAGGTCGACAGGGGACACTGAAGCTTTCTTT. Amino acids: CASRSTGDTEAFF.

The genes are TRBV3-1 and TRBJ2-7; no definite D call. The V end was cut by 2 bases, the J end by 0 bases, with 11 bases between. CDR3 length equals 15 residues. Germline loops: CDR1 LGHDT, CDR2 YNNKEL (reference sequence). CDR3 amino acids: CASSQYASSSYEQYF. As DNA, the CDR3 is TGTGCCAGCAGCCAATACGCCTCAAGCTCCTACGAGCAGTACTTC.

This clonotype was seen only a few times. V is TRBV7-2 and J is TRBJ2-5, with D perhaps TRBD2 (5 bases). There are 13 residues in the CDR3. Germline V gene sequence: CDR1 SGHTA, CDR2 FQGNSA. V gave up 6 bases and J gave up 5 bases, with 13 bases separating them. CDR3 protein: CASRSTSFETQYF. The CDR3 DNA reads as TGTGCCAGCAGATCTACTAGTTTTGAGACCCAGTACTTC.

The chain joins TRBV15 to TRBJ1-5; 7 positions agree with TRBD1. Germline CDR1 reads LNHNV; CDR2 reads YYDKDF (reference sequence). Trimming at V came to 6 bases and at J to 3 bases, leaving 8 bases not matched to a gene. The CDR3 contains 15 residues. The CDR3 region has the DNA TGTGCCACCAGATTACTACAGGGGTCCAATCAGCCCCAGCATTTT. Its protein product is CATRLLQGSNQPQHF.

This chain joins TRBV3-1 and TRBJ1-3, with D unresolved. CDR3 length equals 12 residues. Looked up from germline, CDR1 is LGHDT and CDR2 is YNNKEL (reference sequence). V shed 5 bases and J shed 3 bases, with 5 bases lying between them. The CDR3 bases are TGTGCCAGCAGCTACCATGGAAACACCATATATTTT. Its translation is CASSYHGNTIYF.

The J gene is TRBJ2-5, the V gene TRBV4-3, with D unclear. Trimming shortened V by 4 bases and J by 5 bases, and 17 bases separated the two germline ends. Germline values: CDR1 LGHNA, CDR2 YSLEER. The length of the CDR3 is 15 residues. CDR3 coding DNA: TGCGCCAGCAGCCCAGGAACACTGGCCCGGGAGACCCAGTACTTC. Its translation is CASSPGTLARETQYF.

This chain's CDR3 is CSVPKSPGDTGELFF. CDR3 DNA: TGCAGCGTTCCAAAATCCCCGGGAGACACCGGGGAGCTGTTTTTT. The genes are TRBV29-1 and TRBJ2-2; TRBD2 might be the D (6 bases). The CDR3 has 15 residues. Germline CDR1 is SQVTM and CDR2 is ANQGSEA. The V end lost 5 bases, the J end lost 3 bases, and 16 bases lay between the germline ends.

The chain uses TRBV24-1 and TRBJ2-1, with D unclear. CDR1 and CDR2 (germline): KGHDR, SFDVKD. The CDR3 is 13 amino acids. Trimming stripped 3 bases from V and 6 bases from J, with 8 bases between. The DNA for the CDR3 is TGTGCCACCAGTGATCCATCGGGCAATGAGCAGTTCTTC. It codes for CATSDPSGNEQFF.

V is TRBV29-1 and J is TRBJ1-1; D not resolved. The V end was cut by 4 bases, the J end by 6 bases, with 15 bases between. The V gene's germline CDR1 is SQVTM and CDR2 ANQGSEA. The CDR3 extends over 13 amino acids. The CDR3 is CSVARTLQPEAFF. CDR3 bases: TGCAGCGTTGCAAGGACCCTACAACCTGAAGCTTTCTTT.

V usage is TRBV2 and J usage is TRBJ2-7; D may be TRBD1 (6 bases). Germline V gives CDR1 SNHLY, CDR2 FYNNEI. The CDR3 extends over 16 amino acids. V was shortened by 6 bases and J by 0 bases, with 18 bases between the two germline ends. In DNA, the CDR3 is TGTGCCAGCAGACCTCACGGGACACTTAGCTCCTACGAGCAGTACTTC. Residues: CASRPHGTLSSYEQYF. The entire variable domain, with the rest obtained from reference TRBV2 and TRBJ2-7, is as follows: EPEVTQTPSHQVTQMGQEVILRCVPISNHLYFYWYRQILGQKVEFLVSFYNNEISEKSEIFDDQFSVERPDGSNFTLKIRSTKLEDSAMYFCASRPHGTLSSYEQYFGPGTRLTVT.

The chain joins TRBV20-1 to TRBJ2-1, with D possibly called TRBD1 or TRBD2 (5 bases each). V lost 6 bases and J lost 4, with 13 bases in between. Germline V CDR1 and CDR2: DFQATT, SNEGSKA (reference sequence). This CDR3 is 13 amino acids long. The chain's CDR3 is CSAQRGPYNEQFF. For the CDR3, the DNA is TGCAGTGCACAGAGGGGCCCTTACAATGAGCAGTTCTTC.

The rearrangement uses TRBV11-1 and TRBJ2-1; 8 bases map to TRBD2. The CDR3 length is 21 residues. The germline V gene has CDR1 SGHAT and CDR2 FQDESV (reference sequence). Trimming took 5 bases from V and 7 from J; bases not matched to a gene: 28. CDR3 bases: TGTGCCAGCAGCCCTGACGGTTCCCGAGCGGGGTCGGCGGGAGGATGGAATGAGCAGTTCTTC. Amino acids: CASSPDGSRAGSAGGWNEQFF.

The genes are TRBV7-9 and TRBJ1-4, with D unclear. CDR1 and CDR2 from the germline V gene are SEHNR and FQNEAQ (reference sequence). Trimming took 3 bases from V and 0 from J, leaving 8 bases between them. CDR3 length: 15 residues. The CDR3, as DNA: TGTGCCAGCAGCTTCCCGTCCACAACTAATGAAAAACTGTTTTTT. Translating gives CASSFPSTTNEKLFF.

The rearrangement uses TRBV27 and TRBJ2-7, with TRBD1 matching 8 bases. The V gene's germline CDR1 is MNHEY and CDR2 SMNVEV (reference sequence). Trimming cost V 6 bases and J 2 bases; bases outside gene matches: 9. This CDR3 has 15 amino acids. The CDR3 nucleotides are TGTGCCAGCAGACCGCGGACAGGGTCGGCCTACGAGCAGTACTTC. Translation: CASRPRTGSAYEQYF.

The chain joins TRBV15 to TRBJ2-3, with 11 bases identical to TRBD2. The CDR3 consists of 15 residues. The germline gives CDR1 LNHNV, CDR2 YYDKDF (reference sequence). The trim removed 6 bases at V and 3 bases at J, leaving 5 bases unmatched. The CDR3 sequence is CATSKIAGGTDTQYF. As DNA, the CDR3 is TGTGCCACCAGTAAGATAGCGGGAGGGACAGATACGCAGTATTTT.

The V call is TRBV30, the J call TRBJ1-3; D not certain. The CDR3 sequence is 12 residues long. Trimming shortened V by 4 bases and J by 4 bases, and 8 bases separated the two germline ends. Germline loops: CDR1 GTSNPN, CDR2 SVGIG (reference sequence). CDR3 in amino acids: CAWTPGGNTIYF. The CDR3, as DNA: TGTGCCTGGACCCCTGGAGGAAACACCATATATTTT. The full variable domain, completed using reference TRBV30 and TRBJ1-3, is SQTIHQWPATLVQPVGSPLSLECTVEGTSNPNLYWYRQAAGRGLQLLFYSVGIGQISSEVPQNLSASRPQDRQFILSSKKLLLSDSGFYLCAWTPGGNTIYFGEGSWLTVV.

This rearrangement joins TRBV3-1 to TRBJ1-5; maybe TRBD1 (5 bases). The CDR3 loop spans 13 amino acids. In germline, CDR1 is LGHDT, CDR2 YNNKEL (reference sequence). V was pared by 6 bases and J by 3 bases, with 9 bases between. CDR3 in DNA: TGTGCCAGCAGTCAGGGTTACAATCAGCCCCAGCATTTT. Translated: CASSQGYNQPQHF.

This chain uses TRBV5-4 with TRBJ2-6; D call uncertain. The ends were cut back, 3 bases at V and 2 bases at J, with 6 bases in the middle. This CDR3 region has 14 residues. Germline assignment: CDR1 SGHNT and CDR2 YYREEE (reference sequence). The CDR3 region is CASSSPPGANVLTF. The CDR3 DNA follows: TGTGCCAGCAGCTCCCCGCCTGGGGCCAACGTCCTGACTTTC.

The chain combines TRBV3-1 with TRBJ1-2, with TRBD1 matching over 8 bases. The V segment lost 0 bases and the J segment 8 bases; nucleotides outside the gene matches: 5. This CDR3 spans 14 amino acids. Germline V gives CDR1 LGHDT, CDR2 YNNKEL (reference sequence). The DNA for the CDR3 is TGTGCCAGCAGCCAAGATCGGACAGGGAGCGGCTACACCTTC. Its translation: CASSQDRTGSGYTF.